Listed here is a single T cell receptor (beta chain). CD8+ and CD4+ blood T cells underwent TCR beta sequencing. Stable or active relapsing-remitting multiple sclerosis, untreated and meeting revised McDonald criteria, defined the controls. Random-hexamer reverse transcription was applied to roughly 0.5 to 1 ug RNA. The immunoSEQ assay covered 54 Vbeta and 13 Jbeta segments for CDR3. TCRdb reprocessed the immunoSEQ multiplex PCR reads with MiXCR, giving one entry per CDR3 protein. The table records approximately 80,000 distinct CDR3 sequences, roughly 90% of them present only once. This entry is derived from a study of CD8 T cells in Susac syndrome. The sequencing sample was made of CD8+ T cells from PBMCs. The receptor's source is a human donor with multiple sclerosis.

CDR3 region: CASSLRVAGLAGGPGGELFF. The CDR3 region has the DNA TGTGCCAGCAGTTTAAGGGTTGCGGGACTAGCGGGAGGGCCCGGCGGGGAGCTGTTTTTT. The rearrangement links TRBV12-3 or TRBV12-4 to TRBJ2-2; 16 bases are a match to TRBD2. The CDR3 is 20 residues long. V shed 2 bases, J shed 7 bases, and the junction held 13 bases outside the gene matches.